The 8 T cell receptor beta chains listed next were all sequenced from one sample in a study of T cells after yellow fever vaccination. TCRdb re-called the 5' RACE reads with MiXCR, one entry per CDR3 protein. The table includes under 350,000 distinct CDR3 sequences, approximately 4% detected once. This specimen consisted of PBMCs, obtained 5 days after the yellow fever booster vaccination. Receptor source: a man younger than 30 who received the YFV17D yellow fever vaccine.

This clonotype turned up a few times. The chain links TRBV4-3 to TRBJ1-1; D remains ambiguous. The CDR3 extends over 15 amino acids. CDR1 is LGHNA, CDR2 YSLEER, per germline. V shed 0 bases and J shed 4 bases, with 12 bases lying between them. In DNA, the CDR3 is TGCGCCAGCAGCCAAGATTTCTCGGGAGGCACTGAAGCTTTCTTT. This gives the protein CASSQDFSGGTEAFF.

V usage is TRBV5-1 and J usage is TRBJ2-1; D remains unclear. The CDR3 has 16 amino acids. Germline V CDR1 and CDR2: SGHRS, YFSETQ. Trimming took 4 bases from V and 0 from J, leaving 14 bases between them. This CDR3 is CASSAYVEISYNEQFF. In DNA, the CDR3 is TGCGCCAGCAGCGCCTACGTCGAAATCTCCTACAATGAGCAGTTCTTC.

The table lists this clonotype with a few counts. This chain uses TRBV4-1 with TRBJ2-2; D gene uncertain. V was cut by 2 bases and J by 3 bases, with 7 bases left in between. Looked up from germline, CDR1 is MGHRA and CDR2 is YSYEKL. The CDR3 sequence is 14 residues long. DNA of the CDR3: TGCGCCAGCAGCCAACGGTCGGACACCGGGGAGCTGTTTTTT. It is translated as CASSQRSDTGELFF.

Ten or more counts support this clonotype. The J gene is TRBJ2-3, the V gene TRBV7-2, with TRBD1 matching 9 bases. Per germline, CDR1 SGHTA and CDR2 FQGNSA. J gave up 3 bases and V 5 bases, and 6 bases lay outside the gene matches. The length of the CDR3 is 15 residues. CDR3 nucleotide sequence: TGTGCCAGCAGCCCCGGGACAGGGTGGACAGATACGCAGTATTTT. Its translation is CASSPGTGWTDTQYF. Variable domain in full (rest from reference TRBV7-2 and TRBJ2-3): GAGVSQSPSNKVTEKGKDVELRCDPISGHTALYWYRQSLGQGLEFLIYFQGNSAPDKSGLPSDRFSAERTGGSVSTLTIQRTQQEDSAVYLCASSPGTGWTDTQYFGPGTRLTVL.

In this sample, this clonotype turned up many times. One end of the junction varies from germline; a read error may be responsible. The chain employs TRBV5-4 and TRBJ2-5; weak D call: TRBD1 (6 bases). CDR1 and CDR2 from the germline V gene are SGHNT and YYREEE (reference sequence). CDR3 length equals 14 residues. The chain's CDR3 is CANSFQGTGETQYF. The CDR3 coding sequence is TGTGCCAACAGCTTTCAGGGGACCGGAGAGACCCAGTACTTC.

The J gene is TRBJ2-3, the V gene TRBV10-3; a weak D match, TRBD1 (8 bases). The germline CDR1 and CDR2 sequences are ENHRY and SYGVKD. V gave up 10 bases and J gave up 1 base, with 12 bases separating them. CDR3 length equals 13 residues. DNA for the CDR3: TGTGCCACGGGGGGACAGGGCACAGATACGCAGTATTTT. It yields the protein CATGGQGTDTQYF.

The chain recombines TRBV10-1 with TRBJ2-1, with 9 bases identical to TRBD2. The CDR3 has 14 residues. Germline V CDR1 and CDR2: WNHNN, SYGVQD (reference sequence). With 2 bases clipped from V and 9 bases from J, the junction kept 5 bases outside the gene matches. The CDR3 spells CASSEAGGHGEQFF. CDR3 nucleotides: TGCGCCAGCAGTGAGGCGGGGGGGCACGGTGAGCAGTTCTTC.

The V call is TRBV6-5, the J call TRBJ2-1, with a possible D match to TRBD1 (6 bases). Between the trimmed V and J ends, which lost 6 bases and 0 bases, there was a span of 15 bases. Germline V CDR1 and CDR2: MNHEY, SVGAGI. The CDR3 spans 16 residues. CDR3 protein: CASRRQGQSSYNEQFF. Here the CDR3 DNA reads TGTGCCAGCAGGCGCCAGGGGCAGAGCTCCTACAATGAGCAGTTCTTC.